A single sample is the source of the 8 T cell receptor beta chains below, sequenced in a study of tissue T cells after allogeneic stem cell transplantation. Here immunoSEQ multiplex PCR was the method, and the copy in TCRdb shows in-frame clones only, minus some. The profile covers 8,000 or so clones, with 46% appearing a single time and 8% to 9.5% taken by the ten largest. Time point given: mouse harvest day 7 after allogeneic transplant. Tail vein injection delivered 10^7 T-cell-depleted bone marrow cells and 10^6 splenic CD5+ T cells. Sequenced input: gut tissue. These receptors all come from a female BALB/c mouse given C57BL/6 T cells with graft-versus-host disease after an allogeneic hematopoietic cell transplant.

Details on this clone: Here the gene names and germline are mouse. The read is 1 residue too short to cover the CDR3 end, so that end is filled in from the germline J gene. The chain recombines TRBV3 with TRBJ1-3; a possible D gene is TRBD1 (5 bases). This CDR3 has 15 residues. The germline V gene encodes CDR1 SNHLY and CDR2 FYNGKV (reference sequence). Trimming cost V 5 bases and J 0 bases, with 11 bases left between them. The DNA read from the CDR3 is TGTGCCAGCAGCCCGAGGACAATTTCTGGAAATACGCTCTAT. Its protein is CASSPRTISGNTLY. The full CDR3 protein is CASSPRTISGNTLYF.

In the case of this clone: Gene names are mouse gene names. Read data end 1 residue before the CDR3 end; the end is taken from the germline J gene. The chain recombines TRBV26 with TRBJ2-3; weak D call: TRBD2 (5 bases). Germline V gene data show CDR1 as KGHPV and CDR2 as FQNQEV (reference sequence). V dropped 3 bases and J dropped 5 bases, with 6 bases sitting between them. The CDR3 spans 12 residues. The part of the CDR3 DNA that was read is TGTGCCAGCAGTCTCTGGGAAGAAACGCTGTAT. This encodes CASSLWEETLY. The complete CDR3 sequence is CASSLWEETLYF.

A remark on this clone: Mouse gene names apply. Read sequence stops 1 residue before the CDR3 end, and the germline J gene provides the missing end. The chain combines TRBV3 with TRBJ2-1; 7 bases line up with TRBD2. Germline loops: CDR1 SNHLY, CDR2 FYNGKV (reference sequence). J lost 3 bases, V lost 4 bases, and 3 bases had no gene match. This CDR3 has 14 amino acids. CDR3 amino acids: CASSSTGSYAEQFF. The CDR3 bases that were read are TGTGCCAGCAGCTCGACTGGGTCCTATGCTGAGCAGTTC.

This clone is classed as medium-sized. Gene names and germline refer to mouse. The CDR3 bases that were read are TGTGCAAGCAGCTTAGATACAGGGGGCGGGCTTGAACAGTAC. It is translated as CASSLDTGGGLEQY. The entire CDR3 sequence reads CASSLDTGGGLEQYF. The rearrangement uses TRBV16 and TRBJ2-7; 9 nucleotides agree with TRBD1. The read terminates 1 residue ahead of where the CDR3 ends, so the germline J gene completes it. After removal of 0 bases from V and 6 bases from J, the junction contained 6 bases not matched to a gene. Germline loops: CDR1 SGHSA, CDR2 FRNQAP. This CDR3 contains 15 residues.

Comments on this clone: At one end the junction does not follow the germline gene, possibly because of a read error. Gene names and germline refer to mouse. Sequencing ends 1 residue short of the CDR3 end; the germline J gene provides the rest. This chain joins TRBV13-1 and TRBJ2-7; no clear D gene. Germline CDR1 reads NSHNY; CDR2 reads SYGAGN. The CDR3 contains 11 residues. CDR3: CASGDTTEQYF. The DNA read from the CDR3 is TGTGCCAGCGGTGATACAACCGAACAGTAC.

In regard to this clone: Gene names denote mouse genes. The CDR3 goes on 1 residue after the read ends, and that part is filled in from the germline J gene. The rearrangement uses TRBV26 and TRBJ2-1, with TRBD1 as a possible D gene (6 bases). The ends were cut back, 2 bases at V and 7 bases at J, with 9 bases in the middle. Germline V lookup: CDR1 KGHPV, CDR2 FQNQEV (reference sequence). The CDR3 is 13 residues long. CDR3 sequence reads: CASSLRGNAEQFF. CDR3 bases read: TGTGCCAGCAGTCTGAGGGGGAACGCTGAGCAGTTC.

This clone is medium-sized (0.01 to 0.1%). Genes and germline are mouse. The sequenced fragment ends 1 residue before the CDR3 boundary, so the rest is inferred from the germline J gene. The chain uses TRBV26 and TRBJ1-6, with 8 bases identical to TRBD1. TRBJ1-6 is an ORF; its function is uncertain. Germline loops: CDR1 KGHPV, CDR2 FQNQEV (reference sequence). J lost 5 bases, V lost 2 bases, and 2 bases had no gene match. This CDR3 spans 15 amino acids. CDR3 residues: CASSLGRGHNSPLYF. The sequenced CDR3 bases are TGTGCCAGCAGTCTGGGCAGGGGGCATAATTCGCCCCTCTAC.

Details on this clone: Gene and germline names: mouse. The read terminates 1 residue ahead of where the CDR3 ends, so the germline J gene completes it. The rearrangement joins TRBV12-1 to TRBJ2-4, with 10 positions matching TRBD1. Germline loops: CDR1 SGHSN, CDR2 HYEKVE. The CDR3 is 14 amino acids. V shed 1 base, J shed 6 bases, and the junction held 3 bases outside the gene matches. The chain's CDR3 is CASSLPGQGNTLYF. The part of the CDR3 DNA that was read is TGTGCCAGCTCTCTTCCGGGACAGGGGAACACCTTGTAC.